Below are 14 T cell receptor beta chains sequenced from a single sample in a study of cytomegalovirus exposure and HLA in healthy donors. Only in-frame clones appear in the TCRdb table, and some are missing; sequencing was by immunoSEQ multiplex PCR. The sample lists 250,000 to 350,000 clones; 86% were seen once. Input material: PBMCs. The receptors here all came from a woman aged 18-35 years in good health and CMV-seronegative.

This chain joins TRBV19 and TRBJ2-1, with 8 bases aligning to TRBD1. Germline CDR1 reads LNHDA; CDR2 reads SQIVND (reference sequence). With 5 bases clipped from V and 6 bases from J, the junction kept 3 bases outside the gene matches. The CDR3 runs 13 residues. The CDR3, as DNA: TGTGCCAGTAGTCCGGACAGGGCCAATGAGCAGTTCTTC. This translates into CASSPDRANEQFF.

This chain connects TRBV7-3 to TRBJ2-2; 16 nucleotides match TRBD2. The CDR3 contains 16 residues. Germline assignment: CDR1 SGHTA and CDR2 FQGTGA. V shed 4 bases, J shed 6 bases, and the junction held 2 bases outside the gene matches. CDR3 loop: CASSYGTSGRAGELFF. In DNA form, the CDR3 reads TGTGCCAGCAGCTATGGGACTAGCGGGAGGGCCGGGGAGCTGTTTTTT.

The chain carries TRBV5-1 and TRBJ2-3; 9 bases match TRBD2. Germline CDR1 SGHRS, CDR2 YFSETQ. The CDR3 spans 17 residues. The V gene end was trimmed by 0 bases and the J gene end by 3 bases; junction bases not matched to a gene: 8. The CDR3 DNA reads TGCGCCAGCAGCTTGGTGAGGGCTAGCGGGAATACAGATACGCAGTATTTT. This translates into CASSLVRASGNTDTQYF.

This clone occurred once. The J gene is TRBJ2-7, the V gene TRBV7-2, with unresolved D. Germline V lookup: CDR1 SGHTA, CDR2 FQGNSA. This CDR3 comprises 14 residues. V gave up 2 bases and J gave up 4 bases, with 12 bases separating them. As DNA, the CDR3 is TGTGCCAGCAGCTTAAATAGTCCCTCTTACGAGCAGTACTTC. Amino acid sequence: CASSLNSPSYEQYF.

As regards this clone: One junction end does not reproduce the germline sequence, and a read error may be involved. The chain is built from TRBV6-5 and TRBJ2-7, with a possible D match to TRBD1 (6 bases). Germline CDR1 reads MNHEY; CDR2 reads SVGAGI. This CDR3 has 12 amino acids. CDR3 loop: CASSSTTGSWDF. The CDR3 DNA reads as TGTGCCAGCAGCTCAACCACAGGGTCGTGGGACTTC.

The V call is TRBV28, the J call TRBJ1-2, with D possibly being TRBD1 (5 bases). Germline-derived CDR1 and CDR2 are MDHEN and SYDVKM. The CDR3 runs to 16 residues. The V end lost 6 bases, the J end lost 0 bases, and 17 bases lay between the germline ends. CDR3 in DNA: TGTGCCAGCAGCCTGGGGTTGGGGGAGGCTAACTATGGCTACACCTTC. This codes for CASSLGLGEANYGYTF.

A few counts support this clone. The V gene is TRBV11-2, the J gene TRBJ1-2; possibly TRBD1 for D (5 bases). CDR1 and CDR2 from the germline V gene are SGHAT and FQNNGV. Trimming removed 4 bases at V and 7 bases at J, with 22 bases between. The CDR3 has 16 residues. The DNA of the CDR3 is TGTGCCAGCAGCTCCGTGGGGCTCGTTCTGCTTAGTGGCTACACCTTC. Protein product: CASSSVGLVLLSGYTF.

The chain recombines TRBV2 with TRBJ1-4; possibly TRBD1 for D (5 bases). CDR3 size: 15 residues. V was pared by 2 bases and J by 5 bases, with 12 bases between. Germline CDR1 SNHLY, CDR2 FYNNEI. The CDR3 bases are TGTGCCAGCAGTGAACCACAGGCTGAAAATGAAAAACTGTTTTTT. Amino acid sequence: CASSEPQAENEKLFF.

The CDR3 loop is CASSIVAREETQYF. Written as DNA, the CDR3 is TGTGCCAGTAGTATTGTCGCTAGAGAAGAGACCCAGTACTTC. The chain carries TRBV19 and TRBJ2-5; no definite D call. Trimming took 3 bases from V and 3 from J, leaving 11 bases between them. The CDR3 is 14 residues long. CDR1 is LNHDA, CDR2 SQIVND, per germline (reference sequence).

This sequence joins TRBV7-2 and TRBJ1-3; D not resolved. The germline gives CDR1 SGHTA, CDR2 FQGNSA. The CDR3 consists of 17 residues. V gave up 5 bases and J gave up 2 bases, with 19 bases separating them. Here the CDR3 DNA reads TGTGCCAGCAGCATGTTGGAGGTGGTACTTACTGGAAACACCATATATTTT. This sequence encodes CASSMLEVVLTGNTIYF. The whole variable domain, filled in from reference TRBV7-2 and TRBJ1-3, reads GAGVSQSPSNKVTEKGKDVELRCDPISGHTALYWYRQSLGQGLEFLIYFQGNSAPDKSGLPSDRFSAERTGGSVSTLTIQRTQQEDSAVYLCASSMLEVVLTGNTIYFGEGSWLTVV.

CDR3: CASSYLRSRGNEKLFF. For the CDR3, the DNA is TGTGCCAGCAGTTATTTGAGGTCCAGGGGGAATGAAAAACTGTTTTTT. The chain is built from TRBV6-5 and TRBJ1-4; 7 nucleotides line up with TRBD1. Germline CDR1 MNHEY, CDR2 SVGAGI. J gave up 5 bases and V 3 bases, and 9 bases lay outside the gene matches. This CDR3 contains 16 residues.

The chain couples TRBV4-2 to TRBJ2-1, with 8 nucleotides matching TRBD2. The germline gives CDR1 LGHNA, CDR2 YNFKEQ. This CDR3 spans 16 amino acids. Losses at the gene ends were 8 bases for V and 8 bases for J; bases not matched to a gene: 17. In nucleotides, the CDR3 is TGTGCCAGCCTTGGCTCAAGCCGGGAGGGTTTCTATGAGCAGTTCTTC. Translation gives CASLGSSREGFYEQFF.

The rearrangement uses TRBV7-2 and TRBJ2-5; D is undetermined. The V end was cut by 2 bases, the J end by 5 bases, with 6 bases between. This CDR3 has 12 residues. Germline V CDR1 and CDR2: SGHTA, FQGNSA. CDR3 DNA: TGTGCCAGCAGCTTAATGGAGGAGACCCAGTACTTC. Protein product: CASSLMEETQYF.

The gene calls are TRBV30 and TRBJ2-7; 9 bases map to TRBD1. Unmatched junction bases numbered 4, after V lost 2 bases and J lost 5 bases. Germline V gene data show CDR1 as GTSNPN and CDR2 as SVGIG (reference sequence). The length of the CDR3 is 13 residues. The CDR3, as DNA: TGTGCCTGGAGTCCCGGGACAGGGAACGAGCAGTACTTC. It translates to CAWSPGTGNEQYF.